These 32 T cell receptor beta chains originate from one sample sequenced in a study of radiation and T cells in renal cell carcinoma. Produced via immunoSEQ multiplex PCR; TCRdb's table is partial and in-frame only. The data show approximately 45,000 clones, approximately 80% seen once. Time point: baseline pretreatment blood. As for treatment: 15 Gy SBRT to primary tumor, nephrectomy 4 weeks later. The material sequenced was blood, taken from a patient whose treatment included radiotherapy and nephrectomy. The origin of the receptors is a woman aged 65 to 85 with renal cell carcinoma.

This chain connects TRBV21-1 to TRBJ2-7; the DNA was not compared with TRBD1, the D call given in the table. TRBV21-1 is listed as a pseudogene. The CDR3 has 14 amino acids. As DNA, the CDR3 is TGTGCCAGCAGCAATGGACAGGGGTACGACGAGCAGTACTTC. Amino acids: CASSNGQGYDEQYF.

This chain uses TRBV6-5 with TRBJ2-7; 7 bases line up with TRBD1. The CDR3 is made up of 14 amino acids. The germline gives CDR1 MNHEY, CDR2 SVGAGI. After removal of 6 bases from V and 6 bases from J, the junction contained 11 bases not matched to a gene. The CDR3 sequence is CASSPQTGRSEQYF. The CDR3 nucleotides read TGTGCCAGCAGCCCCCAGACAGGGAGAAGCGAGCAGTACTTC.

This clone was detected only once. The chain is built from TRBV7-8 and TRBJ2-7; D is ambiguous. V was pared by 3 bases and J by 4 bases, with 7 bases between. There are 12 residues in the CDR3. CDR1 is SGHVS, CDR2 FQNEAQ, per germline. The CDR3 loop reads CASSFTQYEQYF. The CDR3 DNA is TGTGCCAGCAGCTTTACCCAATACGAGCAGTACTTC.

The chain employs TRBV5-4 and TRBJ2-2; the D gene could be TRBD1 or TRBD2 (6 bases each). V was shortened by 3 bases and J by 3 bases, with 12 bases between the two germline ends. CDR1 and CDR2 (germline): SGHNT, YYREEE (reference sequence). This CDR3 has 15 amino acids. CDR3 amino acids: CASSSYREDTGELFF. The DNA of the CDR3 is TGTGCCAGCAGCTCTTACAGGGAGGACACCGGGGAGCTGTTTTTT. Supplemented by reference TRBV5-4 and TRBJ2-2, the full variable domain reads ETGVTQSPTHLIKTRGQQVTLRCSSQSGHNTVSWYQQALGQGPQFIFQYYREEENGRGNFPPRFSGLQFPNYSSELNVNALELDDSALYLCASSSYREDTGELFFGEGSRLTVL.

This chain uses TRBV7-2 with TRBJ2-7; possible D gene TRBD1, 5 bases. The CDR3 contains 13 residues. The V end was cut by 1 base, the J end by 5 bases, with 9 bases between. In germline, CDR1 is SGHTA, CDR2 FQGNSA. The CDR3 DNA follows: TGTGCCAGCAGCTTAGGTAGCAGGGACGAGCAGTACTTC. Translating gives CASSLGSRDEQYF.

This clone was picked up one time. This chain uses TRBV7-6 with TRBJ2-1; no clear D. The CDR3 is 13 amino acids. The germline V gene has CDR1 SGHVS and CDR2 FNYEAQ. The germline V and J ends were trimmed by 2 bases and 7 bases, with 9 bases remaining between them. DNA for the CDR3: TGTGCCAGCAGCTTACTTGGTGTGAATGAGCAGTTCTTC. Its protein is CASSLLGVNEQFF.

In this sample, this clone turned up once. This chain joins TRBV7-2 and TRBJ2-5; a weak D match, TRBD1 (6 bases). Trimming cost V 2 bases and J 5 bases, with 15 bases left between them. Germline lookup yields CDR1 SGHTA and CDR2 FQGNSA. The CDR3 covers 15 residues. The CDR3 DNA sequence: TGTGCCAGCAGCTTACGGACAGTGGGATTTGAGACCCAGTACTTC. Encoded protein: CASSLRTVGFETQYF.

The rearrangement uses TRBV4-1 and TRBJ2-2, with a possible D match to TRBD2 (5 bases). Germline V gene sequence: CDR1 MGHRA, CDR2 YSYEKL. The CDR3 has 13 amino acids. V was trimmed by 2 bases and J by 7 bases, leaving 8 bases between them. The CDR3 DNA reads as TGCGCCAGCAGCCAATCAGGAGGCGGGGAGCTGTTTTTT. It is translated as CASSQSGGGELFF.

The CDR3 is CASSQGTGTYGYTF. The CDR3 DNA reads TGCGCCAGCAGCCAAGGGACAGGGACCTATGGCTACACCTTC. The V gene is TRBV4-1, the J gene TRBJ1-2, with TRBD1 matching over 8 bases. V gave up 1 base and J gave up 4 bases; unmatched junction bases: 2. The CDR3 is made up of 14 amino acids. CDR1 is MGHRA, CDR2 YSYEKL, per germline.

V gene TRBV10-3 combines with J gene TRBJ1-2; 7 bases fit TRBD1. CDR3 length equals 13 residues. Germline V lookup: CDR1 ENHRY, CDR2 SYGVKD. Trimming removed 4 bases from V and 8 bases from J; junction bases left unmatched: 7. The CDR3 DNA is TGTGCCATCAGTGTCGAGGGGGCTGAAGGCTACACCTTC. This translates into CAISVEGAEGYTF.

The chain carries TRBV7-2 and TRBJ2-3; 13 nucleotides align to TRBD2. J gave up 3 bases and V 1 base, and 1 base lay outside the gene matches. Germline V CDR1 and CDR2: SGHTA, FQGNSA. This CDR3 has 16 residues. The CDR3 loop reads CASSLGGLAGTDTQYF. CDR3 coding DNA: TGTGCCAGCAGCTTAGGGGGACTAGCGGGGACAGATACGCAGTATTTT.

V and J are TRBV28 and TRBJ1-5; 7 bases are a match to TRBD1. The CDR3 sequence is 15 residues long. CDR1 and CDR2 (germline): MDHEN, SYDVKM. V shed 4 bases and J 4 bases; nucleotides not matched to a gene: 7. The CDR3 reads CASSSIAGGNQPQHF. The CDR3 DNA is TGTGCCAGCAGTTCAATAGCAGGGGGTAATCAGCCCCAGCATTTT.

The CDR3 nucleotides read TGTGCCAGTAGTCCATGGACAAGGAAAGAGACCCAGTACTTC. It yields the protein CASSPWTRKETQYF. This chain connects TRBV19 to TRBJ2-5; perhaps TRBD1 as D (5 bases). Deletions cut 5 bases from V and 3 bases from J, with 13 bases between. The CDR3 totals 14 residues. Germline CDR1 reads LNHDA; CDR2 reads SQIVND (reference sequence).

The chain has TRBV19 and TRBJ2-3; D gene unclear. CDR1 is LNHDA, CDR2 SQIVND, per germline (reference sequence). The V end lost 5 bases, the J end lost 1 base, and 7 bases lay between the germline ends. The CDR3 extends over 13 amino acids. CDR3 amino acids: CASSLGRTDTQYF. In nucleotides, the CDR3 is TGTGCCAGTAGTCTCGGTCGCACAGATACGCAGTATTTT.

The V and J genes are TRBV19 and TRBJ1-4; perhaps TRBD1 as D (6 bases). The CDR3 has 15 amino acids. The V end was cut by 6 bases, the J end by 8 bases, with 19 bases between. Germline-derived CDR1 and CDR2 are LNHDA and SQIVND (reference sequence). CDR3 bases: TGTGCCAGTAGCCAAATAGGGGGGAATAAGGAAAAACTGTTTTTT. Translating gives CASSQIGGNKEKLFF. The complete variable domain, with remaining parts taken from reference TRBV19 and TRBJ1-4, reads DGGITQSPKYLFRKEGQNVTLSCEQNLNHDAMYWYRQDPGQGLRLIYYSQIVNDFQKGDIAEGYSVSREKKESFPLTVTSAQKNPTAFYLCASSQIGGNKEKLFFGSGTQLSVL.

This rearrangement joins TRBV9 to TRBJ2-1, with 10 bases lining up with TRBD2. The germline CDR1 and CDR2 sequences are SGDLS and YYNGEE. This CDR3 has 18 residues. Germline trimming cut 0 bases from V and 3 bases from J; bases unmatched to any gene: 9. DNA for the CDR3: TGTGCCAGCAGCGTAGAGGTTAGCGGGGGGTCATACTACAATGAGCAGTTCTTC. Amino acid sequence: CASSVEVSGGSYYNEQFF.

This chain connects TRBV19 to TRBJ2-2, with 8 bases matching TRBD2. There are 17 residues in the CDR3. Germline CDR1 LNHDA, CDR2 SQIVND (reference sequence). Trimming took 9 bases from V and 3 from J; bases not matched to a gene: 15. The CDR3 bases are TGTGCCAGCACCTTGGACGGGGGGGCGTGGGACACCGGGGAGCTGTTTTTT. Its protein is CASTLDGGAWDTGELFF.

This chain connects TRBV6-1 to TRBJ2-7, with D tentatively TRBD1 (6 bases). This CDR3 contains 14 residues. Germline V lookup: CDR1 MNHNS, CDR2 SASEGT. V gave up 4 bases and J gave up 4 bases, with 14 bases separating them. CDR3 coding DNA: TGTGCCAGCAGTGGTGGCAGGGGAGTGTACGAGCAGTACTTC. Its translation: CASSGGRGVYEQYF.

The rearrangement uses TRBV2 and TRBJ2-5; tentatively, D is TRBD2 (5 bases). V shed 1 base and J shed 4 bases, with 10 bases lying between them. Germline V gene sequence: CDR1 SNHLY, CDR2 FYNNEI. CDR3 length: 14 amino acids. The CDR3 DNA reads TGTGCCAGCAGTGAAGAACTAGTTGGAGAGACCCAGTACTTC. This codes for CASSEELVGETQYF.

CDR3 DNA sequence: TGTGCCAGCAGCTTAGGGGTAGCGGGTCCTTTCGATGAGCAGTTCTTC. This sequence encodes CASSLGVAGPFDEQFF. The chain uses TRBV7-8 and TRBJ2-1, with 7 bases that match TRBD2. J was trimmed by 8 bases and V by 1 base; bases with no gene match: 11. The CDR3 covers 16 residues. Germline values: CDR1 SGHVS, CDR2 FQNEAQ.

This chain uses TRBV15 with TRBJ1-5, with D tentatively TRBD1 (5 bases). Looked up from germline, CDR1 is LNHNV and CDR2 is YYDKDF (reference sequence). This CDR3 comprises 14 residues. The V gene lost 3 bases and the J gene lost 7 bases, with 13 bases spanning the gap. This CDR3 is CATSSPREPQPQHF. The DNA for the CDR3 is TGTGCCACCAGCAGCCCCAGGGAACCGCAGCCCCAGCATTTT. The full variable domain, in which reference TRBV15 and TRBJ1-5 provide the parts outside the CDR3, is DAMVIQNPRYQVTQFGKPVTLSCSQTLNHNVMYWYQQKSSQAPKLLFHYYDKDFNNEADTPDNFQSRRPNTSFCFLDIRSPGLGDTAMYLCATSSPREPQPQHFGDGTRLSIL.

The gene calls are TRBV2 and TRBJ2-1; 10 bases align to TRBD2. Germline V lookup: CDR1 SNHLY, CDR2 FYNNEI. The junction had 6 bases not matched to a gene; V was cut back by 5 bases and J by 8 bases. The CDR3 loop spans 14 amino acids. CDR3 in amino acids: CASSRTSGGYEQFF. DNA for the CDR3: TGTGCCAGCAGTCGGACTAGCGGAGGGTATGAGCAGTTCTTC.

V usage is TRBV6-5 and J usage is TRBJ2-7, with 8 nucleotides matching TRBD1. The CDR3 consists of 16 residues. J gave up 0 bases and V 0 bases, and 4 bases lay outside the gene matches. The V gene's germline CDR1 is MNHEY and CDR2 SVGAGI. DNA of the CDR3: TGTGCCAGCAGTTACTCTACTGGACAGGGCTCCTACGAGCAGTACTTC. Protein sequence: CASSYSTGQGSYEQYF.

V gene TRBV30 combines with J gene TRBJ2-1; the match to TRBD2 covers 8 bases. With 0 bases clipped from V and 9 bases from J, the junction kept 1 base outside the gene matches. Germline V CDR1 and CDR2: GTSNPN, SVGIG (reference sequence). The CDR3 totals 12 residues. The CDR3 loop is CAWSVAGVEQFF. The DNA for the CDR3 is TGTGCCTGGAGTGTAGCGGGAGTTGAGCAGTTCTTC.

The chain links TRBV6-5 to TRBJ1-1, with D unclear. The V and J ends lost 4 bases and 0 bases respectively, with 15 bases between them. The CDR3 length is 16 residues. Looked up from germline, CDR1 is MNHEY and CDR2 is SVGAGI. In DNA, the CDR3 is TGTGCCAGCAGTTCCCTGCTGGGGTCGGTGAACACTGAAGCTTTCTTT. This translates into CASSSLLGSVNTEAFF.

This clone was picked up one time. V and J are TRBV14 and TRBJ2-7, with TRBD1 as a possible D gene (5 bases). The germline V gene encodes CDR1 SGHDN and CDR2 FVKESK. Trimming removed 2 bases at V and 4 bases at J, with 6 bases between. The length of the CDR3 is 12 residues. CDR3 sequence reads: CASSQSGYEQYF. CDR3 coding DNA: TGTGCCAGCAGCCAATCAGGGTACGAGCAGTACTTC.

The chain combines TRBV10-1 with TRBJ1-2; 11 positions match TRBD1. The CDR3 consists of 14 residues. Germline V lookup: CDR1 WNHNN, CDR2 SYGVQD (reference sequence). V lost 7 bases, J lost 8 bases, and 9 bases stayed unmatched. CDR3 coding DNA: TGCGCCAGCAAACAGGGACAGGGGGAATGGGGCTACACCTTC. Protein sequence: CASKQGQGEWGYTF.

The chain joins TRBV5-1 to TRBJ2-2, with a tentative D call TRBD2 (5 bases). The CDR3 is made up of 21 amino acids. CDR1 is SGHRS, CDR2 YFSETQ, per germline. Trimming shortened V by 5 bases and J by 1 base, and 30 bases separated the two germline ends. The CDR3 DNA is TGCGCCAGCAGAGCTTACCTATTTAGGACTGAACCCTCTATGAACACCGGGGAGCTGTTTTTT. This translates into CASRAYLFRTEPSMNTGELFF.

Only a few counts were recorded for this clone. V usage is TRBV6-1 and J usage is TRBJ1-5, with 9 bases fitting TRBD1. V lost 8 bases, J lost 4 bases, and 3 bases stayed unmatched. The CDR3 is 13 amino acids. Germline V CDR1 and CDR2: MNHNS, SASEGT. CDR3 loop: CASRDRANQPQHF. Written as DNA, the CDR3 is TGTGCCAGCCGGGACAGGGCAAATCAGCCCCAGCATTTT.

The rearrangement uses TRBV6-1 and TRBJ1-2, with D uncertain. The V gene lost 7 bases and the J gene lost 2 bases, with 11 bases spanning the gap. The CDR3 runs to 13 residues. Germline-derived CDR1 and CDR2 are MNHNS and SASEGT. The CDR3 here is CASTPLGNYGYTF. In nucleotides, the CDR3 is TGTGCCAGCACGCCGCTGGGGAACTATGGCTACACCTTC.

V and J are TRBV2 and TRBJ2-5, with 9 nucleotides matching TRBD2. The CDR3 is 19 amino acids. V was pared by 3 bases and J by 4 bases, with 18 bases of the junction left unmatched. The germline V gene encodes CDR1 SNHLY and CDR2 FYNNEI. The CDR3 protein is CASSDGLAGSFFQGETQYF. CDR3 coding DNA: TGTGCCAGCAGTGATGGCCTAGCGGGGAGTTTTTTCCAGGGAGAGACCCAGTACTTC. The complete variable domain, with remaining parts taken from reference TRBV2 and TRBJ2-5, reads EPEVTQTPSHQVTQMGQEVILRCVPISNHLYFYWYRQILGQKVEFLVSFYNNEISEKSEIFDDQFSVERPDGSNFTLKIRSTKLEDSAMYFCASSDGLAGSFFQGETQYFGPGTRLLVL.

The J gene is TRBJ2-2, the V gene TRBV2; D perhaps matches TRBD1 (5 bases). Germline CDR1 SNHLY, CDR2 FYNNEI. Trimming stripped 6 bases from V and 4 bases from J, with 15 bases between. This CDR3 is 15 amino acids long. CDR3 protein: CASSAQDTSTGELFF. The CDR3 DNA reads as TGTGCCAGCAGCGCTCAGGACACGAGCACCGGGGAGCTGTTTTTT.